A single sample is the source of the 17 T cell receptor beta chains below, sequenced in a study of shared clonotypes between healthy human individuals. Measured with immunoSEQ multiplex PCR; TCRdb has only the in-frame clones, and not every one. Of more than 550,000 clones in the sample, around 77% were seen once. Sequencing was performed on memory CD4+ T cells sorted from blood. Described subset: CD45RA-negative fraction. These TCRs come from a woman in her thirties in good health.

The rearrangement joins TRBV9 to TRBJ2-1, with TRBD2 identical over 14 bases. The CDR3 contains 19 residues. Losses at the gene ends were 3 bases for V and 2 bases for J; bases not matched to a gene: 10. Germline V lookup: CDR1 SGDLS, CDR2 YYNGEE. Written as DNA, the CDR3 is TGTGCCAGCAGCGCTCCGGGACTAGCGGGAGTAGCCACCTACAATGAGCAGTTCTTC. Amino acids: CASSAPGLAGVATYNEQFF.

The V and J genes are TRBV5-5 and TRBJ2-7; D is tentatively TRBD1 or TRBD2 (5 bases each). The germline CDR1 and CDR2 sequences are SGHKS and YYEKEE (reference sequence). This CDR3 contains 16 residues. The germline V and J ends were trimmed by 4 bases and 0 bases, with 17 bases remaining between them. The CDR3 sequence is CASSPSPTASSYEQYF. Here the CDR3 DNA reads TGTGCCAGCAGCCCTAGCCCGACAGCCAGCTCCTACGAGCAGTACTTC.

This rearrangement joins TRBV6-5 to TRBJ2-3; D uncertain. V lost 6 bases, J lost 2 bases, and 12 bases lay in between. Germline-derived CDR1 and CDR2 are MNHEY and SVGAGI. This CDR3 is 14 amino acids long. The CDR3, as DNA: TGTGCCAGCAGCACAGATGCCAACACAGATACGCAGTATTTT. It encodes CASSTDANTDTQYF.

The chain joins TRBV15 to TRBJ2-1, with D possibly TRBD2 on 6 matching bases. Trimming cost V 0 bases and J 6 bases, with 15 bases left between them. Germline V gene sequence: CDR1 LNHNV, CDR2 YYDKDF (reference sequence). This CDR3 has 16 residues. The CDR3 loop is CATSRDGLASSNEQFF. The CDR3 DNA sequence: TGTGCCACCAGCAGAGATGGGCTAGCGTCGTCCAATGAGCAGTTCTTC.

The chain recombines TRBV7-8 with TRBJ2-7, with D possibly TRBD1 on 5 matching bases. The V end lost 6 bases, the J end lost 0 bases, and 12 bases lay between the germline ends. CDR3 size: 14 residues. Germline CDR1 reads SGHVS; CDR2 reads FQNEAQ. The CDR3 coding sequence is TGTGCCAGCAGGGGGCCCACTAACTCCTACGAGCAGTACTTC. Its protein product is CASRGPTNSYEQYF.

The chain uses TRBV28 and TRBJ1-2; perhaps TRBD1 as D (5 bases). The CDR3 length is 16 residues. The germline V gene has CDR1 MDHEN and CDR2 SYDVKM. Trimming removed 6 bases from V and 5 bases from J, with 22 bases in between. CDR3 sequence reads: CASSYGGTQRSYGYTF. CDR3 coding DNA: TGTGCCAGCAGCTACGGGGGAACGCAGCGGAGTTATGGCTACACCTTC.

This clone has just a few counts. V usage is TRBV5-1 and J usage is TRBJ1-1; a weak D match, TRBD1 (5 bases). The length of the CDR3 is 16 residues. Trimming cost V 3 bases and J 0 bases, with 15 bases left between them. Looked up from germline, CDR1 is SGHRS and CDR2 is YFSETQ. CDR3: CASSSRPGTVNTEAFF. In nucleotides, the CDR3 is TGCGCCAGCAGCTCAAGGCCCGGGACGGTGAACACTGAAGCTTTCTTT.

The chain joins TRBV2 to TRBJ2-1, with D perhaps TRBD2 (5 bases). Germline assignment: CDR1 SNHLY and CDR2 FYNNEI. V lost 5 bases and J 4 bases, leaving 12 bases between the germline ends. CDR3 length: 14 amino acids. CDR3 nucleotide sequence: TGTGCCAGCAGTAGTTCGCCGGGATACAATGAGCAGTTCTTC. This translates into CASSSSPGYNEQFF.

This clone was picked up many times. V gene TRBV6-5 combines with J gene TRBJ1-4, with 9 bases aligning to TRBD1. Per germline, CDR1 MNHEY and CDR2 SVGAGI. CDR3 size: 14 residues. The V and J ends lost 5 bases and 11 bases, in that order; junction bases with no gene match: 9. Here the CDR3 reads CASSPQGALRKLFF. The CDR3 nucleotides are TGTGCCAGCAGTCCACAGGGGGCTTTGCGGAAACTGTTTTTT.

The chain joins TRBV28 to TRBJ1-5; weak D call: TRBD1 (5 bases). The CDR3 covers 15 residues. The V end was cut by 8 bases, the J end by 0 bases, with 14 bases between. Germline lookup yields CDR1 MDHEN and CDR2 SYDVKM. CDR3 nucleotides: TGTGCCAGCGGGGCGCGGGTCCATAGCAATCAGCCCCAGCATTTT. It is translated as CASGARVHSNQPQHF.

V usage is TRBV2 and J usage is TRBJ1-2; D might be TRBD1 (6 bases). The CDR3 loop spans 13 amino acids. CDR1 and CDR2 (germline): SNHLY, FYNNEI. The ends were cut back, 8 bases at V and 2 bases at J, with 12 bases in the middle. The CDR3 region has the DNA TGTGCCAGCCTCACAGGGCTCAACTATGGCTACACCTTC. Amino acid sequence: CASLTGLNYGYTF.

The CDR3: CASSANRGTSTDTQYF. In nucleotides, the CDR3 is TGCGCCAGCAGCGCCAACAGGGGAACTAGCACAGATACGCAGTATTTT. The V gene is TRBV5-1, the J gene TRBJ2-3; TRBD1 aligns across 7 bases. Germline V lookup: CDR1 SGHRS, CDR2 YFSETQ. V lost 4 bases to trimming and J lost 0 bases; unmatched junction nucleotides: 8. This CDR3 has 16 residues.

The chain has TRBV28 and TRBJ1-5; no clear D. This CDR3 comprises 11 residues. The germline V gene encodes CDR1 MDHEN and CDR2 SYDVKM. The V gene lost 6 bases and the J gene lost 8 bases, with 8 bases spanning the gap. The CDR3 region has the DNA TGTGCCAGCAGCAGATGGGAGCCCCAGCATTTT. Its protein is CASSRWEPQHF.

J is TRBJ2-5 and V is TRBV5-1; 7 bases agree with TRBD2. This CDR3 has 18 residues. Germline trimming cut 0 bases from V and 5 bases from J; bases unmatched to any gene: 16. The germline gives CDR1 SGHRS, CDR2 YFSETQ. The CDR3 here is CASSLALRTGLGRETQYF. The CDR3 region has the DNA TGCGCCAGCAGCTTGGCTCTTCGTACCGGACTAGGTCGGGAGACCCAGTACTTC.

This clone was counted once. The chain is built from TRBV2 and TRBJ2-1, with 9 bases aligning to TRBD2. Germline loops: CDR1 SNHLY, CDR2 FYNNEI. The CDR3 is made up of 14 amino acids. The trim removed 5 bases at V and 2 bases at J, leaving 1 base unmatched. CDR3 nucleotide sequence: TGTGCCAGCAGTAGCGGGAGGACCTACAATGAGCAGTTCTTC. Its translation: CASSSGRTYNEQFF.

The gene calls are TRBV5-1 and TRBJ1-1; possible D gene TRBD1, 6 bases. The V and J ends lost 4 bases and 2 bases respectively, with 12 bases between them. Germline V gene sequence: CDR1 SGHRS, CDR2 YFSETQ. The CDR3 length is 14 residues. CDR3 loop: CASSRGGRNTEAFF. The CDR3 DNA reads TGCGCCAGCAGCCGGGGGGGCCGCAACACTGAAGCTTTCTTT. Drawing the rest from reference TRBV5-1 and TRBJ1-1, the complete variable domain is KAGVTQTPRYLIKTRGQQVTLSCSPISGHRSVSWYQQTPGQGLQFLFEYFSETQRNKGNFPGRFSGRQFSNSRSEMNVSTLELGDSALYLCASSRGGRNTEAFFGQGTRLTVV.

The V gene is TRBV11-3, the J gene TRBJ2-3, with 7 bases fitting TRBD2. This CDR3 is built from 16 residues. Germline V lookup: CDR1 SGHNT, CDR2 YENEEA. V trimming: 1 base; J trimming: 1 base; junction bases outside the gene matches: 5. The CDR3 loop reads CASSLGPLAGTDTQYF. CDR3 DNA sequence: TGTGCCAGCAGCTTAGGTCCGCTAGCGGGCACAGATACGCAGTATTTT.